A selection of T cell receptor beta chains follows, all from one sample in a study of cytomegalovirus exposure and HLA in healthy donors. Data came from immunoSEQ multiplex PCR; TCRdb stores just in-frame clones and leaves some out. The table lists roughly 78,000 clones. Sequencing input: PBMCs. The receptors were gathered from a man between 35 and 55 years old in good health and CMV-seronegative. Each CDR3 is given with its conserved first and last residue. D genes are given only for firm matches.

v_gene: TRBV7-9; j_gene: TRBJ2-7; d_gene: TRBD2; CDR3aa: CASSQSTSGWYEQYF; CDR3nt: TGTGCCAGCAGCCAATCTACTAGCGGGTGGTACGAGCAGTACTTC
v_gene: TRBV19; j_gene: TRBJ2-1; d_gene: -; CDR3aa: CASSTGLVPQFF; CDR3nt: TGTGCCAGTAGTACGGGACTCGTACCGCAGTTCTTC
v_gene: TRBV10-3; j_gene: TRBJ1-1; d_gene: TRBD1; CDR3aa: CAISDQKTGMNTEAFF; CDR3nt: TGTGCCATCAGTGACCAGAAGACAGGGATGAACACTGAAGCTTTCTTT
v_gene: TRBV30; j_gene: TRBJ1-1; d_gene: -; CDR3aa: CAWSVLGRTAFF; CDR3nt: TGTGCCTGGAGTGTACTGGGGCGGACGGCTTTCTTT
v_gene: TRBV7-2; j_gene: TRBJ1-4; d_gene: TRBD1; CDR3aa: CASSLSSTGVMGEKLFF; CDR3nt: TGTGCCAGCAGCTTATCCTCGACAGGGGTTATGGGCGAAAAACTGTTTTTT
v_gene: TRBV11-2; j_gene: TRBJ2-7; d_gene: -; CDR3aa: CASSSILGASEQYF; CDR3nt: TGTGCCAGCAGCAGCATTTTGGGGGCCTCAGAGCAGTACTTC
v_gene: TRBV9; j_gene: TRBJ1-2; d_gene: -; CDR3aa: CASSFGPLDYGYTF; CDR3nt: TGTGCCAGCAGCTTCGGTCCCTTAGACTATGGCTACACCTTC
v_gene: TRBV7-7; j_gene: TRBJ2-7; d_gene: TRBD1; CDR3aa: CASSPTGGYEQYF; CDR3nt: TGTGCTAGCAGCCCCACAGGGGGCTACGAGCAGTACTTC
v_gene: TRBV4-3; j_gene: TRBJ2-1; d_gene: TRBD2; CDR3aa: CASSQDPTSVSNEQFF; CDR3nt: TGCGCCAGCAGCCAAGATCCGACTAGCGTAAGCAATGAGCAGTTCTTC
v_gene: TRBV30; j_gene: TRBJ2-7; d_gene: -; CDR3aa: CAWSDIQDLGLSHEQYF; CDR3nt: TGTGCCTGGAGTGACATTCAAGACCTAGGTCTTTCCCACGAGCAGTACTTC
v_gene: TRBV6-1; j_gene: TRBJ2-7; d_gene: TRBD1; CDR3aa: CASRTTGGEYEQYF; CDR3nt: TGTGCCAGCAGAACGACAGGGGGCGAATACGAGCAGTACTTC
v_gene: TRBV7-2; j_gene: TRBJ1-1; d_gene: TRBD1; CDR3aa: CASSSTDRVAFF; CDR3nt: TGTGCCAGCAGCTCCACGGACAGGGTAGCTTTCTTT
v_gene: TRBV29-1; j_gene: TRBJ1-1; d_gene: -; CDR3aa: CSVEVGGNTEAFF; CDR3nt: TGCAGCGTTGAAGTCGGGGGGAACACTGAAGCTTTCTTT
v_gene: TRBV7-7; j_gene: TRBJ2-3; d_gene: -; CDR3aa: CASSVAGTDTQYF; CDR3nt: TGTGCTAGCAGCGTGGCAGGCACAGATACGCAGTATTTT
v_gene: TRBV7-2; j_gene: TRBJ2-5; d_gene: -; CDR3aa: CASSLSGGRETQYF; CDR3nt: TGTGCCAGCAGCCTAAGTGGGGGGAGGGAGACCCAGTACTTC
v_gene: TRBV5-4; j_gene: TRBJ2-2; d_gene: -; CDR3aa: CASSLQNTGELFF; CDR3nt: TGTGCCAGCAGCTTGCAGAACACCGGGGAGCTGTTTTTT
v_gene: TRBV30; j_gene: TRBJ1-2; d_gene: -; CDR3aa: CAWSVMSIGYTF; CDR3nt: TGTGCCTGGAGTGTTATGAGCATAGGCTACACCTTC
v_gene: TRBV5-1; j_gene: TRBJ2-7; d_gene: -; CDR3aa: CASSLVGQGSERYF; CDR3nt: -
v_gene: TRBV7-6; j_gene: TRBJ2-3; d_gene: TRBD2; CDR3aa: CASSLEPQIGGAVTDTQYF; CDR3nt: TGTGCCAGCAGCTTAGAACCCCAGATCGGGGGGGCGGTAACAGATACGCAGTATTTT
v_gene: TRBV19; j_gene: TRBJ1-1; d_gene: -; CDR3aa: CASTPTLSAVAEAFF; CDR3nt: TGTGCCAGTACCCCGACCCTCTCGGCGGTCGCTGAAGCTTTCTTT
v_gene: TRBV10-3; j_gene: TRBJ1-2; d_gene: -; CDR3aa: CAISGLTAIGYTF; CDR3nt: TGTGCCATCAGCGGCCTGACAGCGATAGGCTACACCTTC
v_gene: TRBV7-2; j_gene: TRBJ1-5; d_gene: -; CDR3aa: CASSLAGGRYQPQHF; CDR3nt: TGTGCCAGCAGCTTAGCCGGGGGGAGATATCAGCCCCAGCATTTT
v_gene: TRBV27; j_gene: TRBJ1-5; d_gene: TRBD1; CDR3aa: CASSFSGGVGNQPQHF; CDR3nt: TGTGCCAGCAGTTTTTCAGGGGGCGTGGGCAATCAGCCCCAGCATTTT
v_gene: TRBV19; j_gene: TRBJ1-4; d_gene: -; CDR3aa: CASSRQTNEKLFF; CDR3nt: TGTGCCAGTAGTAGACAGACTAATGAAAAACTGTTTTTT
v_gene: TRBV13; j_gene: TRBJ1-2; d_gene: -; CDR3aa: CASSLDRRLSPDYGYTF; CDR3nt: TGTGCCAGCAGCTTAGACCGTAGACTCTCCCCCGACTATGGCTACACCTTC
v_gene: TRBV7-2; j_gene: TRBJ2-5; d_gene: -; CDR3aa: CASSFYGPYETQYF; CDR3nt: TGTGCCAGCAGCTTCTATGGGCCCTATGAGACCCAGTACTTC
v_gene: TRBV7-8; j_gene: TRBJ1-2; d_gene: -; CDR3aa: CASSLSGGSYGYTF; CDR3nt: TGTGCCAGCAGCTTATCTGGGGGGAGCTATGGCTACACCTTC
v_gene: TRBV7-9; j_gene: TRBJ2-3; d_gene: TRBD1; CDR3aa: CASSLAGGEGTDTQYF; CDR3nt: TGTGCCAGCAGCTTAGCAGGGGGCGAAGGCACAGATACGCAGTATTTT
v_gene: TRBV10-3; j_gene: TRBJ2-5; d_gene: TRBD2; CDR3aa: CAISGQAGTSGETQYF; CDR3nt: TGTGCCATCAGTGGACAGGCGGGGACTAGCGGAGAGACCCAGTACTTC
v_gene: TRBV5-1; j_gene: TRBJ1-5; d_gene: TRBD1; CDR3aa: CASSLVPMGTGNQPQHF; CDR3nt: TGCGCCAGCAGCTTGGTTCCCATGGGGACAGGCAATCAGCCCCAGCATTTT
v_gene: TRBV28; j_gene: TRBJ1-4; d_gene: TRBD1; CDR3aa: CASSQRRQGATIRLFF; CDR3nt: TGTGCCAGCAGCCAACGTCGACAGGGGGCGACAATTCGGCTGTTTTTT
v_gene: TRBV5-1; j_gene: TRBJ2-1; d_gene: TRBD2; CDR3aa: CASSLVLAGGYEQFF; CDR3nt: TGCGCCAGCAGCTTGGTACTAGCGGGGGGTTATGAGCAGTTCTTC
v_gene: TRBV6-5; j_gene: TRBJ2-1; d_gene: TRBD2; CDR3aa: CASSPLAGVLNEQFF; CDR3nt: TGTGCCAGCAGTCCCTTAGCGGGAGTTTTAAATGAGCAGTTCTTC
v_gene: TRBV30; j_gene: TRBJ1-2; d_gene: -; CDR3aa: CAWSLDSNYGYTF; CDR3nt: TGTGCCTGGAGTCTTGACAGTAACTATGGCTACACCTTC
v_gene: TRBV19; j_gene: TRBJ2-3; d_gene: TRBD2; CDR3aa: CASSIDLETSGGSTDTQYF; CDR3nt: TGTGCCAGTAGTATAGATCTTGAGACTAGCGGAGGGAGCACAGATACGCAGTATTTT
v_gene: TRBV28; j_gene: TRBJ1-6; d_gene: -; CDR3aa: CASSTRRRDRDSPLHF; CDR3nt: TGTGCCAGCAGTACCCGACGCAGGGATAGGGATTCACCCCTCCACTTT
v_gene: TRBV9; j_gene: TRBJ2-1; d_gene: -; CDR3aa: CASSVGSGYNEQFF; CDR3nt: TGTGCCAGCAGCGTAGGTAGCGGATACAATGAGCAGTTCTTC